Below are 22 T cell receptor beta chains sequenced from a single sample in a study of T-cell reconstitution after alpha-beta-depleted transplantation in children. Unique molecular identifiers tagged the TCRbeta library. TCRdb used MiXCR to reprocess the PCR reads, holding one entry per CDR3 protein. The profile shows around 600,000 distinct CDR3 sequences, roughly 15% of them singletons. The sequencing here drew on PBMCs from the stem cell graft donor, taken from the stem cell graft. These TCRs come from a human donor who donated a stem cell graft to a child with acute myeloid leukemia.

This clonotype has ten or more counts. The DNA for the CDR3 is TGTGCCATCAGTGAGTCGGGGACAGGGAGTCAGCCCCAGCATTTT. Protein sequence: CAISESGTGSQPQHF. The gene calls are TRBV10-3 and TRBJ1-5; 9 bases are a match to TRBD1. The CDR3 is made up of 15 amino acids. Germline-derived CDR1 and CDR2 are ENHRY and SYGVKD. V shed 0 bases, J shed 6 bases, and the junction held 3 bases outside the gene matches.

The chain joins TRBV7-2 to TRBJ2-1, with D tentatively TRBD1 (6 bases). The V end lost 5 bases, the J end lost 9 bases, and 23 bases lay between the germline ends. Germline-derived CDR1 and CDR2 are SGHTA and FQGNSA. The CDR3 has 16 amino acids. The CDR3 spells CASSPGQGHLPSEQFF. CDR3 bases: TGTGCCAGCAGCCCCGGCCAGGGGCACCTCCCAAGTGAGCAGTTCTTC.

The rearrangement joins TRBV20-1 to TRBJ2-3; 8 bases map to TRBD2. The CDR3 is 16 amino acids. In germline, CDR1 is DFQATT, CDR2 SNEGSKA (reference sequence). Here the CDR3 reads CCFWGRGGRVPDTQYF. CDR3 in DNA: TGCTGCTTCTGGGGCCGGGGGGGCCGGGTCCCAGATACGCAGTATTTT.

This clonotype was seen ten or more times. The V gene is TRBV20-1, the J gene TRBJ2-7; 7 nucleotides line up with TRBD1. V was clipped by 6 bases and J by 4 bases; unmatched bases: 3. The CDR3 is 11 residues long. Germline CDR1 DFQATT, CDR2 SNEGSKA (reference sequence). The CDR3 protein is CSAQTGYEQYF. CDR3 sequence (DNA): TGCAGTGCCCAGACAGGGTACGAGCAGTACTTC.

This clonotype was detected a few times. V gene TRBV27 combines with J gene TRBJ2-7, with 7 bases aligning to TRBD1. The CDR3 runs 14 residues. Losses at the gene ends were 5 bases for V and 2 bases for J; bases not matched to a gene: 6. CDR1 and CDR2 from the germline V gene are MNHEY and SMNVEV (reference sequence). The CDR3 DNA follows: TGTGCCAGCAGTAGGACAGGCGTTACCTACGAGCAGTACTTC. Its translation is CASSRTGVTYEQYF.

This clonotype came up many times. The chain couples TRBV5-6 to TRBJ1-1; D perhaps matches TRBD1 (5 bases). This CDR3 is built from 13 residues. CDR1 SGHDT and CDR2 YYEEEE come from the germline V gene. The germline V and J ends were trimmed by 2 bases and 2 bases, with 7 bases remaining between them. The CDR3 DNA reads as TGTGCCAGCAGCTTCGACAGAAACACTGAAGCTTTCTTT. It yields the protein CASSFDRNTEAFF. The variable domain in full, completed from reference TRBV5-6 and TRBJ1-1, reads DAGVTQSPTHLIKTRGQQVTLRCSPKSGHDTVSWYQQALGQGPQFIFQYYEEEERQRGNFPDRFSGHQFPNYSSELNVNALLLGDSALYLCASSFDRNTEAFFGQGTRLTVV.

The chain employs TRBV12-3 or TRBV12-4 and TRBJ1-5, with D maybe TRBD1 (6 bases). The CDR3 loop spans 13 amino acids. Trimming took 3 bases from V and 11 from J, leaving 14 bases between them. CDR3: CASSLGGRRSQHF. The CDR3 DNA reads TGTGCCAGCAGTTTGGGGGGCCGGAGGTCCCAGCATTTT.

This clonotype was seen many times. The V call is TRBV20-1, the J call TRBJ1-5, with TRBD1 matching over 8 bases. This CDR3 has 18 residues. The J segment lost 5 bases and the V segment lost 0 bases, leaving 15 bases of the junction unmatched. Germline-derived CDR1 and CDR2 are DFQATT and SNEGSKA (reference sequence). The CDR3 nucleotides read TGCAGTGCTAGAGATGATTCAGGGGGCTGGTTCAGGGATCAGCCCCAGCATTTT. Encoded protein: CSARDDSGGWFRDQPQHF.

This clonotype was seen more than once but under ten times. This sequence joins TRBV5-1 and TRBJ1-1, with D possibly matching TRBD1 (6 bases). The CDR3 loop spans 15 amino acids. V gave up 3 bases and J gave up 5 bases, with 17 bases separating them. Germline V gives CDR1 SGHRS, CDR2 YFSETQ. CDR3 amino acids: CASSSHRVGDTEAFF. CDR3 in DNA: TGCGCCAGCAGCTCACACAGGGTGGGAGATACTGAAGCTTTCTTT.

As to this clonotype: A much larger clone lies a single base off, so this may be a read error. The CDR3 region is CNAGRGGPLNQPQHF. The CDR3 region has the DNA TGCAATGCGGGCAGAGGAGGACCCCTCAATCAGCCCCAGCATTTT. The genes are TRBV20-1 and TRBJ1-5; D remains ambiguous. The CDR3 loop spans 15 amino acids. Germline V gene lookup returns CDR1 DFQATT and CDR2 SNEGSKA (reference sequence).

This clonotype has just a few counts. V is TRBV20-1 and J is TRBJ2-1, with 8 bases that match TRBD1. CDR1 DFQATT and CDR2 SNEGSKA come from the germline V gene (reference sequence). CDR3 size: 12 residues. The junction had 1 base not matched to a gene; V was cut back by 3 bases and J by 6 bases. The DNA for the CDR3 is TGCAGTGCTAGGGGACAGGCCAATGAGCAGTTCTTC. Protein product: CSARGQANEQFF.

This chain uses TRBV5-1 with TRBJ1-4; D possibly corresponds to TRBD1 (6 bases). The CDR3 length is 14 residues. Trimming removed 1 base from V and 5 bases from J, with 9 bases in between. Germline CDR1 is SGHRS and CDR2 is YFSETQ. The CDR3 sequence is CASSLSGQNEKLFF. The DNA of the CDR3 is TGCGCCAGCAGCTTGTCAGGACAGAATGAAAAACTGTTTTTT.

The rearrangement links TRBV7-2 to TRBJ2-7, with D unresolved. This CDR3 has 13 residues. Germline CDR1 SGHTA, CDR2 FQGNSA. V lost 2 bases, J lost 4 bases, and 9 bases lay in between. The DNA of the CDR3 is TGTGCCAGCAGCTTAAGTTTCGAGTACGAGCAGTACTTC. It is translated as CASSLSFEYEQYF.

Many counts were recorded for this clonotype. The gene calls are TRBV11-2 and TRBJ2-2, with TRBD1 identical over 7 bases. The CDR3 is made up of 17 amino acids. In germline, CDR1 is SGHAT, CDR2 FQNNGV. The trim removed 0 bases at V and 4 bases at J, leaving 8 bases unmatched. The CDR3 spells CASSLDLTGRGTGELFF. The CDR3 nucleotides are TGTGCCAGCAGCTTAGACTTGACAGGGCGAGGCACCGGGGAGCTGTTTTTT.

This clonotype was seen at least ten times. The chain combines TRBV24-1 with TRBJ2-3; no clear D. V was shortened by 6 bases and J by 5 bases, with 8 bases between the two germline ends. Germline V gives CDR1 KGHDR, CDR2 SFDVKD. CDR3 length equals 12 residues. Here the CDR3 DNA reads TGTGCCACCAGTCACTTGGGAGATACGCAGTATTTT. Translating gives CATSHLGDTQYF.

This clonotype was counted many times. As DNA, the CDR3 is TGCAGTGCTAGAGAGTACGGGGGAGGACAGCCCCAGCATTTT. Residues: CSAREYGGGQPQHF. This chain uses TRBV20-1 with TRBJ1-5; perhaps TRBD1 as D (5 bases). Per germline, CDR1 DFQATT and CDR2 SNEGSKA (reference sequence). This CDR3 comprises 14 residues. The ends were cut back, 0 bases at V and 7 bases at J, with 13 bases in the middle.

In this sample, this clonotype turned up once. The chain uses TRBV12-2 and TRBJ1-5; no DNA check was done on the table's D call, TRBD1. TRBV12-2 is a listed pseudogene. The CDR3 runs 19 residues. This CDR3 reads CASRLPTGRNRGLGQPQHF. The CDR3 coding sequence is TGTGCAAGTCGCTTACCCACAGGGCGAAACAGGGGGCTGGGTCAGCCCCAGCATTTT.

This clonotype was counted a few times. The rearrangement uses TRBV20-1 and TRBJ2-7; 9 nucleotides line up with TRBD2. The germline CDR1 and CDR2 sequences are DFQATT and SNEGSKA (reference sequence). The trim removed 6 bases at V and 5 bases at J, leaving 11 bases unmatched. The CDR3 is 14 residues long. The CDR3 sequence is CSAPRAGGINEQYF. CDR3 nucleotides: TGCAGTGCCCCCCGGGCGGGGGGGATAAACGAGCAGTACTTC.

This clonotype was counted only a few times. The rearrangement joins TRBV5-1 to TRBJ2-7, with 10 bases that match TRBD1. Germline V CDR1 and CDR2: SGHRS, YFSETQ. V was clipped by 3 bases and J by 3 bases; unmatched bases: 6. The CDR3 sequence is 15 residues long. The CDR3 DNA is TGCGCCAGCAGCTGGAGGACAGGGGGGTACTACGAGCAGTACTTC. Its protein is CASSWRTGGYYEQYF.

This clonotype was seen a handful of times. V is TRBV9 and J is TRBJ1-1; perhaps TRBD1 as D (6 bases). Trimming removed 0 bases at V and 3 bases at J, with 9 bases between. Per germline, CDR1 SGDLS and CDR2 YYNGEE. This CDR3 comprises 14 residues. CDR3 sequence reads: CASSVVSGDTEAFF. The CDR3 DNA sequence: TGTGCCAGCAGCGTAGTGTCAGGGGACACTGAAGCTTTCTTT.

This clonotype was picked up many times. The chain joins TRBV20-1 to TRBJ2-3; possibly TRBD2 for D (5 bases). Trimming stripped 6 bases from V and 1 base from J, with 11 bases between. This CDR3 contains 13 residues. Germline V lookup: CDR1 DFQATT, CDR2 SNEGSKA (reference sequence). The CDR3 DNA reads TGCAGTGCGCCGGGGAGCGGCACAGATACGCAGTATTTT. Translation gives CSAPGSGTDTQYF.

This clonotype was observed at least ten times. Compared with germline, one end of the junction differs, possibly owing to a read error. The chain joins TRBV7-3 to TRBJ1-1; 10 positions match TRBD1. Per germline, CDR1 SGHTA and CDR2 FQGTGA. CDR3 size: 14 residues. Here the CDR3 reads CASSSGQGVTEAFF. CDR3 sequence (DNA): TGCGCCAGCAGCTCTGGACAGGGGGTCACTGAAGCTTTCTTT.